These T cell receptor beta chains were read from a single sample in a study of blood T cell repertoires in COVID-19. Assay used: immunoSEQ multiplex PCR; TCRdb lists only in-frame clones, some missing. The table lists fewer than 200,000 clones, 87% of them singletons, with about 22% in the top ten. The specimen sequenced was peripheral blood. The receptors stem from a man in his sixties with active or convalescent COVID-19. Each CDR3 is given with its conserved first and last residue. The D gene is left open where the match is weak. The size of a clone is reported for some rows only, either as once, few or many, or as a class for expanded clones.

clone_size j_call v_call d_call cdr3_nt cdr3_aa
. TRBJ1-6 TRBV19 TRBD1 TGTGCCAGTAGTATAGATGGACAGGTTTCCATGGATTCACCCCTCCACTTT CASSIDGQVSMDSPLHF
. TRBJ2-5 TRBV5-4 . TGTGCCAGCAGCCCGGTCCCGCGCCAAGAGACCCAGTACTTC CASSPVPRQETQYF
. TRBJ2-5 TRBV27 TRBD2 TGTGCCAGCAGTCTTTGGGCTAGCGGGGTGGAGACCCAGTACTTC CASSLWASGVETQYF
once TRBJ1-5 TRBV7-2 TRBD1 TGTGCCAGCAGCTTAGCGGGGACAGGGATTCAGCCCCAGCATTTT CASSLAGTGIQPQHF
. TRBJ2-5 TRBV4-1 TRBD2 TGCGCCAGCAGCCAAGGTATCATGGGCGGGGGGGCCCGGCAAGAGACCCAGTACTTC CASSQGIMGGGARQETQYF
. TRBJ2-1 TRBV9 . TGTGCCAGCAGCGTAGTGGCCTTACTAGATAGGAATGAGCAGTTCTTC CASSVVALLDRNEQFF
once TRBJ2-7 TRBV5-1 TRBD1 TGCGCCAGCAGCTTGGCGGGGACAGGGGGCTGGTACGAGCAGTACTTC CASSLAGTGGWYEQYF
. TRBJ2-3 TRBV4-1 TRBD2 TGCGCCAGCAGCTCTTCTGGGACTAGCGGGGGGGCGATGGATACGCAGTATTTT CASSSSGTSGGAMDTQYF
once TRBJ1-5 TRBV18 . TGTGCCAGCTCGGGGGCACAGGGCAATCAGCCCCAGCATTTT CASSGAQGNQPQHF
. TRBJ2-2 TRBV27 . TGTGCCAGCAGCCCCAGACGGGACTACACCGGGGAGCTGTTTTTT CASSPRRDYTGELFF
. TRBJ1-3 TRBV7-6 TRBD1 TGTGCCAGCAGCCGCGGGTCCGGGACAGGGGGGAACACCATATATTTT CASSRGSGTGGNTIYF
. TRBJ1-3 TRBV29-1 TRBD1 TGCAGCGTCCGGACAGGGTCTGGAAACACCATATATTTT CSVRTGSGNTIYF
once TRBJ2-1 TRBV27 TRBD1 TGTGCCAGCAGTACGACAGGGAGCGAGCAGTTCTTC CASSTTGSEQFF
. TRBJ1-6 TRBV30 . TGTGCCTGGAGTGTAATCGTCGAACAGGCGAGCTCCTATAATTCACCCCTCCACTTT CAWSVIVEQASSYNSPLHF
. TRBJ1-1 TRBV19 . TGTGCCAGTAGTATTCGGGGGTTCGACACTGAAGCTTTCTTT CASSIRGFDTEAFF
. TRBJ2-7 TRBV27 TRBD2 TGTGCCGCCGGGGGGGGCGCCTACGAGCAGTACTTC CAAGGGAYEQYF
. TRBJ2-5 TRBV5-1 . TGCGCCAGCAGCGTGGGAACAGGGCGTTATTTATCAGAGACCCAGTACTTC CASSVGTGRYLSETQYF
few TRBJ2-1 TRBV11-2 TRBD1 TGTGCCAGCAGCCACCGGGACAGGGAGCGGTTCTTC CASSHRDRERFF
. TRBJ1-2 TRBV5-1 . TGCGCCAGCAGCGGAGTGGCGCTGGCGGGCTATGGCTACACCTTC CASSGVALAGYGYTF
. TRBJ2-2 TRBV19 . TGTGCCAGTAGCCGGGGGACAGCGAACACCGGGGAGCTGTTTTTT CASSRGTANTGELFF
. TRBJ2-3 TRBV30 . TGTGCCTGGAGTCGGGGAACAGATACGCAGTATTTT CAWSRGTDTQYF
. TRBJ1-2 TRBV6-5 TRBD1 TGTGCCAGCAGTACAGGGGGCCGTGGCTACACCTTC CASSTGGRGYTF
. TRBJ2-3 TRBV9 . TGTGCCAGCAGCGTAGTCGGGGGAGACACAGATACGCAGTATTTT CASSVVGGDTDTQYF
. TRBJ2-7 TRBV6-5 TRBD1 TGTGCCAGCAGCCTGACAGGGAACTACGAGCAGTACTTC CASSLTGNYEQYF
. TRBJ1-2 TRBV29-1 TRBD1 TGCAGCGCCAACGGGGGACAGGGCTTTAATGGCTACACCTTC CSANGGQGFNGYTF
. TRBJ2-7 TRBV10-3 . TGTGCCATCACCTCCGGGTTCGAGGAGCAGTACTTC CAITSGFEEQYF